This entry lists 30 T cell receptor beta chains sequenced from one sample in a study of T cell responses to AZD1222 COVID-19 vaccine. Sequenced by immunoSEQ multiplex PCR; TCRdb stores in-frame clones only, minus some. This table holds about 160,000 clones, 88% found once. This specimen consisted of peripheral blood, obtained on day 0 of AZD1222 vaccination. Receptors originate from an adult in good health.

This chain uses TRBV25-1 with TRBJ2-5, with D possibly called TRBD1 or TRBD2 (6 bases each). V lost 7 bases, J lost 2 bases, and 26 bases lay in between. Germline values: CDR1 MGHDK, CDR2 SYGVNS. This CDR3 has 18 residues. The CDR3 DNA reads as TGTGCCAGCACCGAAAGGGGGGACTGGTGGCACCCTCAAGAGACCCAGTACTTC. Residues: CASTERGDWWHPQETQYF.

The chain recombines TRBV9 with TRBJ2-7, with D uncertain. CDR1 and CDR2 (germline): SGDLS, YYNGEE. V gave up 0 bases and J gave up 7 bases, with 11 bases separating them. The CDR3 loop spans 13 amino acids. In DNA form, the CDR3 reads TGTGCCAGCAGCGTAGTGGAAATGGGGGAGCAGTACTTC. Its protein is CASSVVEMGEQYF.

The rearrangement links TRBV27 to TRBJ2-1, with TRBD2 matching over 10 bases. J lost 8 bases, V lost 3 bases, and 4 bases had no gene match. The germline gives CDR1 MNHEY, CDR2 SMNVEV (reference sequence). CDR3 length: 14 amino acids. CDR3 sequence reads: CASSFASGSYEQFF. The DNA of the CDR3 is TGTGCCAGCAGTTTTGCTAGCGGGAGCTATGAGCAGTTCTTC.

The chain has TRBV5-1 and TRBJ1-5; 7 nucleotides agree with TRBD1. Germline V gene lookup returns CDR1 SGHRS and CDR2 YFSETQ. The CDR3 contains 16 residues. Losses at the gene ends were 1 base for V and 1 base for J; bases not matched to a gene: 5. CDR3 sequence (DNA): TGCGCCAGCAGCTTGAGCCCGACAGGGAGCAATCAGCCCCAGCATTTT. Protein product: CASSLSPTGSNQPQHF.

The rearrangement joins TRBV6-2 or TRBV6-3 to TRBJ1-5, with 7 bases lining up with TRBD1. The germline V gene has CDR1 MNHEY and CDR2 SVGEGT. After removal of 4 bases from V and 6 bases from J, the junction contained 12 bases not matched to a gene. This CDR3 region has 16 residues. The CDR3 region has the DNA TGTGCCAGCAGTTCCTCACTAGGACAGGCGGGTCAGCCCCAGCATTTT. Translated: CASSSSLGQAGQPQHF.

The V call is TRBV5-1, the J call TRBJ1-3; TRBD1 matches 12 bases. The CDR3 is made up of 17 amino acids. In germline, CDR1 is SGHRS, CDR2 YFSETQ. Losses at the gene ends were 4 bases for V and 1 base for J; bases not matched to a gene: 6. CDR3 DNA: TGCGCCAGCAGCGCTGGGACAGGGGGCCTATCTGGAAACACCATATATTTT. Its translation is CASSAGTGGLSGNTIYF.

Only one count was recorded for this clone. The rearrangement uses TRBV19 and TRBJ1-5; 12 positions match TRBD1. CDR3 length: 16 amino acids. Germline V gives CDR1 LNHDA, CDR2 SQIVND (reference sequence). Germline trimming cut 3 bases from V and 4 bases from J; bases unmatched to any gene: 4. The CDR3 region is CASSMGTGGGNQPQHF. As DNA, the CDR3 is TGTGCCAGTAGTATGGGGACAGGGGGCGGGAATCAGCCCCAGCATTTT.

This chain joins TRBV7-9 and TRBJ1-5; D gene ambiguous. Per the germline V gene, CDR1 is SEHNR and CDR2 is FQNEAQ (reference sequence). V lost 2 bases and J 5 bases, leaving 7 bases between the germline ends. The CDR3 is 13 amino acids. The CDR3 loop reads CASSLFSDQPQHF. CDR3 nucleotide sequence: TGTGCCAGCAGCTTATTCAGTGATCAGCCCCAGCATTTT.

The CDR3 DNA follows: TGTGCCAGCAGCTTGAGGGCCATGAACACTGAAGCTTTCTTT. It yields the protein CASSLRAMNTEAFF. The chain couples TRBV5-5 to TRBJ1-1; D unresolved. Trimming removed 1 base from V and 0 bases from J, with 7 bases in between. The CDR3 sequence is 14 residues long. The germline gives CDR1 SGHKS, CDR2 YYEKEE (reference sequence). The variable domain in full, with the rest retrieved from reference TRBV5-5 and TRBJ1-1, is DAGVTQSPTHLIKTRGQQVTLRCSPISGHKSVSWYQQVLGQGPQFIFQYYEKEERGRGNFPDRFSARQFPNYSSELNVNALLLGDSALYLCASSLRAMNTEAFFGQGTRLTVV.

This clone was seen many times. The V gene is TRBV30, the J gene TRBJ2-2, with no clear D. The CDR3 is 15 residues long. V dropped 2 bases and J dropped 0 bases, with 10 bases sitting between them. CDR1 is GTSNPN, CDR2 SVGIG, per germline (reference sequence). CDR3 coding DNA: TGTGCCTGGAGTTCTCTTGGGGCGAACACCGGGGAGCTGTTTTTT. This codes for CAWSSLGANTGELFF.

J is TRBJ1-4 and V is TRBV30, with 8 bases fitting TRBD1. Germline values: CDR1 GTSNPN, CDR2 SVGIG (reference sequence). The CDR3 runs 15 residues. V was pared by 0 bases and J by 6 bases, with 6 bases of the junction left unmatched. The CDR3 DNA follows: TGTGCCTGGAGTGTACGGGCAGGGGGCCATGAAAAACTGTTTTTT. Encoded protein: CAWSVRAGGHEKLFF.

V gene TRBV6-4 combines with J gene TRBJ1-2; D gene ambiguous. The CDR3 has 13 amino acids. CDR1 and CDR2 (germline): MRHNA, SNTAGT. V lost 6 bases to trimming and J lost 4 bases, with 12 bases between them. The CDR3 nucleotides are TGTGCCAGCAGGCCGGAGGAGAGCTATGGCTACACCTTC. Translating gives CASRPEESYGYTF.

The V gene is TRBV7-9, the J gene TRBJ1-1, with D uncertain. The V end lost 8 bases, the J end lost 7 bases, and 11 bases lay between the germline ends. Germline CDR1 is SEHNR and CDR2 is FQNEAQ (reference sequence). This CDR3 contains 11 residues. The CDR3 region is CASRVGDEAFF. The CDR3 DNA reads as TGTGCCAGCCGGGTCGGGGATGAAGCTTTCTTT.

V usage is TRBV5-4 and J usage is TRBJ2-7, with D perhaps matching TRBD2 (7 bases). V dropped 5 bases and J dropped 5 bases, with 20 bases sitting between them. Germline loops: CDR1 SGHNT, CDR2 YYREEE (reference sequence). This CDR3 contains 15 residues. CDR3 protein: CASSKPGEGENEQYF. The CDR3 DNA reads TGTGCCAGCAGTAAGCCAGGGGAGGGGGAAAACGAGCAGTACTTC.

This rearrangement joins TRBV7-9 to TRBJ1-2; no clear D. With 5 bases removed from V and 5 bases from J, the gap between germline ends came to 21 bases. CDR1 and CDR2 from the germline V gene are SEHNR and FQNEAQ (reference sequence). The CDR3 is 16 residues long. CDR3 residues: CASSPPPGAGPYGYTF. CDR3 DNA: TGTGCCAGCAGCCCGCCCCCAGGCGCGGGCCCTTATGGCTACACCTTC.

V and J are TRBV14 and TRBJ1-2; D is uncertain. V was cut by 1 base and J by 7 bases, with 10 bases left in between. From germline, CDR1 is SGHDN and CDR2 FVKESK. The CDR3 consists of 13 residues. As DNA, the CDR3 is TGTGCCAGCAGCCAAGTTATCTGGGGTGGCTACACCTTC. Encoded protein: CASSQVIWGGYTF.

This chain joins TRBV15 and TRBJ2-2; D assignment may be TRBD1 or TRBD2 (5 bases each). This CDR3 region has 15 residues. The V end was cut by 1 base, the J end by 8 bases, with 14 bases between. CDR1 and CDR2 (germline): LNHNV, YYDKDF (reference sequence). CDR3 sequence (DNA): TGTGCCACCAGCAGAGCGGGCGTTGGGGGTGGGGAGCTGTTTTTT. It yields the protein CATSRAGVGGGELFF.

The chain carries TRBV7-3 and TRBJ2-5; 8 nucleotides align to TRBD1. Germline CDR1 and CDR2: SGHTA and FQGTGA. The CDR3 runs 16 residues. With V trimmed by 2 bases and J by 1 base, 6 bases remained unmatched. In nucleotides, the CDR3 is TGTGCCAGCAGCTTACAGCCAGGGGGCGGCCAAGAGACCCAGTACTTC. Translated: CASSLQPGGGQETQYF. The complete variable domain, with remaining parts taken from reference TRBV7-3 and TRBJ2-5, reads GAGVSQTPSNKVTEKGKYVELRCDPISGHTALYWYRQSLGQGPEFLIYFQGTGAADDSGLPNDRFFAVRPEGSVSTLKIQRTERGDSAVYLCASSLQPGGGQETQYFGPGTRLLVL.

This CDR3 is CAWSGQGSGTEAFF. The CDR3 DNA reads TGTGCCTGGAGTGGACAGGGGTCGGGCACTGAAGCTTTCTTT. The chain is built from TRBV30 and TRBJ1-1; TRBD1 matches at 8 bases. The CDR3 extends over 14 amino acids. Germline loops: CDR1 GTSNPN, CDR2 SVGIG (reference sequence). V lost 1 base, J lost 4 bases, and 5 bases stayed unmatched.

The gene calls are TRBV5-1 and TRBJ2-7; D is perhaps TRBD1 (6 bases). The germline V gene has CDR1 SGHRS and CDR2 YFSETQ. CDR3 length: 12 amino acids. V was shortened by 4 bases and J by 10 bases, with 15 bases between the two germline ends. CDR3 in amino acids: CASSIGQNIQYF. The CDR3 DNA sequence: TGCGCCAGCAGCATAGGACAGAACATACAGTACTTC.

The chain couples TRBV7-3 to TRBJ1-6; 10 bases are shared with TRBD1. The germline CDR1 and CDR2 sequences are SGHTA and FQGTGA. Trimming took 1 base from V and 10 from J; bases not matched to a gene: 4. The CDR3 totals 15 residues. CDR3 sequence: CASSLNRDRGSPLHF. CDR3 in DNA: TGTGCCAGCAGCTTAAACCGGGACAGGGGCTCACCCCTCCACTTT. The variable domain in full, completed from reference TRBV7-3 and TRBJ1-6, reads GAGVSQTPSNKVTEKGKYVELRCDPISGHTALYWYRQSLGQGPEFLIYFQGTGAADDSGLPNDRFFAVRPEGSVSTLKIQRTERGDSAVYLCASSLNRDRGSPLHFGNGTRLTVT.

The chain recombines TRBV7-3 with TRBJ2-7; 8 positions match TRBD1. The CDR3 contains 15 residues. Trimming cost V 3 bases and J 4 bases; bases outside gene matches: 8. Germline loops: CDR1 SGHTA, CDR2 FQGTGA. CDR3 DNA sequence: TGTGCCAGCAGCTTCTATGGACAGGGCGGGTACGAGCAGTACTTC. This sequence encodes CASSFYGQGGYEQYF.

V gene TRBV7-9 combines with J gene TRBJ2-2, with D perhaps matching TRBD2 (6 bases). The length of the CDR3 is 14 residues. Germline values: CDR1 SEHNR, CDR2 FQNEAQ (reference sequence). V was trimmed by 8 bases and J by 7 bases, leaving 17 bases between them. CDR3 nucleotides: TGTGCCAGCTTGGGGGGAGAATTCAGCGGGGAGCTGTTTTTT. It is translated as CASLGGEFSGELFF.

DNA for the CDR3: TGTGCCATCAGTGACAGGGGTGGTGGCTACACCTTC. It translates to CAISDRGGGYTF. The rearrangement uses TRBV10-3 and TRBJ1-2; D is perhaps TRBD1 (6 bases). With 3 bases removed from V and 7 bases from J, the gap between germline ends came to 9 bases. There are 12 residues in the CDR3. Germline V gene data show CDR1 as ENHRY and CDR2 as SYGVKD.

This chain links TRBV4-2 with TRBJ1-5, with 9 bases identical to TRBD1. J was trimmed by 1 base and V by 0 bases; bases with no gene match: 10. CDR3 length: 19 residues. Looked up from germline, CDR1 is LGHNA and CDR2 is YNFKEQ. CDR3 region: CASSQETGGILRSNQPQHF. CDR3 nucleotide sequence: TGTGCCAGCAGCCAAGAAACAGGGGGCATCCTTAGGAGCAATCAGCCCCAGCATTTT.

J is TRBJ2-3 and V is TRBV5-1, with TRBD1 as a possible D gene (5 bases). The CDR3 is 13 residues long. Germline-derived CDR1 and CDR2 are SGHRS and YFSETQ. The ends were cut back, 4 bases at V and 5 bases at J, with 11 bases in the middle. Here the CDR3 DNA reads TGCGCCAGCAGCCCGACAGCCCAAGATACGCAGTATTTT. This encodes CASSPTAQDTQYF.

The chain couples TRBV4-1 to TRBJ2-7, with a weak D call TRBD2 (6 bases). The CDR3 has 17 amino acids. Trimming took off 0 bases at V and 3 bases at J, with 18 bases between the two ends. Looked up from germline, CDR1 is MGHRA and CDR2 is YSYEKL. The CDR3 reads CASSQDPAPAGLYEQYF. The CDR3 bases are TGCGCCAGCAGCCAAGATCCTGCCCCTGCGGGACTCTACGAGCAGTACTTC.

CDR3 sequence (DNA): TGTGCCAGCAGCGTTGGACAGGGACCGCAGTATTTT. This sequence encodes CASSVGQGPQYF. The V gene is TRBV9, the J gene TRBJ2-3; TRBD1 aligns across 8 bases. This CDR3 is built from 12 residues. V lost 2 bases and J lost 10; bases outside the gene matches: 3. In germline, CDR1 is SGDLS, CDR2 YYNGEE.

V is TRBV6-6 and J is TRBJ1-1, with unresolved D. Germline CDR1 and CDR2: MNHNY and SVGAGI (reference sequence). This CDR3 is built from 14 residues. V lost 0 bases and J lost 0, with 5 bases in between. Written as DNA, the CDR3 is TGTGCCAGCAGTTACTCTGCAGTGAACACTGAAGCTTTCTTT. Amino acids: CASSYSAVNTEAFF.

The chain employs TRBV24-1 and TRBJ2-2, with D tentatively TRBD2 (6 bases). Trimming cost V 1 base and J 2 bases, with 10 bases left between them. The CDR3 runs to 16 residues. The germline CDR1 and CDR2 sequences are KGHDR and SFDVKD. The CDR3 bases are TGTGCCACCAGTGATTTACGGGAGTCAAACACCGGGGAGCTGTTTTTT. Its protein is CATSDLRESNTGELFF.